Presented here are 19 T cell receptor beta chains from one specimen sequenced in a study of shared T cell receptors in the human thymus. Assay: immunoSEQ multiplex PCR; the TCRdb copy retains only in-frame clones and omits some. The data contain hundreds of thousands of clones, 80% to 90% of them singletons. Separately, the same data were catalogued under a study of human thymus T cells.

Material: thymocytes. Receptor source: a boy under two years old with a congenital heart defect.

The chain is built from TRBV28 and TRBJ2-3, with 11 nucleotides matching TRBD2. V shed 6 bases, J shed 0 bases, and the junction held 8 bases outside the gene matches. The germline V gene has CDR1 MDHEN and CDR2 SYDVKM. There are 17 residues in the CDR3. CDR3 nucleotide sequence: TGTGCCAGCAGCTCGCCGACTAGCGGGGTGAGCACAGATACGCAGTATTTT. It translates to CASSSPTSGVSTDTQYF.

The chain recombines TRBV30 with TRBJ2-7, with D possibly being TRBD1 (5 bases). CDR3 length: 12 residues. V dropped 3 bases and J dropped 3 bases, with 9 bases sitting between them. The V gene's germline CDR1 is GTSNPN and CDR2 SVGIG (reference sequence). The CDR3 bases are TGTGCCTGGAGACGACAGCTCTACGAGCAGTACTTC. The encoded protein is CAWRRQLYEQYF.

This rearrangement joins TRBV7-3 to TRBJ1-1, with 11 bases fitting TRBD1. The CDR3 totals 15 residues. CDR1 and CDR2 from the germline V gene are SGHTA and FQGTGA. V lost 8 bases and J lost 4; bases outside the gene matches: 9. Here the CDR3 DNA reads TGTGCCAGCGGCCCTACCGGGACAGGGGGCACTGAAGCTTTCTTT. Translated: CASGPTGTGGTEAFF.

CDR3 sequence: CASSVDWDRGTNTEAFF. CDR3 nucleotides: TGTGCCAGCAGCGTAGATTGGGACAGGGGTACGAACACTGAAGCTTTCTTT. This chain joins TRBV9 and TRBJ1-1, with 10 positions matching TRBD1. V lost 0 bases and J lost 1; bases outside the gene matches: 6. This CDR3 has 17 residues. CDR1 and CDR2 from the germline V gene are SGDLS and YYNGEE.

Only one count was recorded for this clone. This sequence joins TRBV27 and TRBJ1-3; 7 positions agree with TRBD1. This CDR3 is built from 17 residues. The V gene end was trimmed by 4 bases and the J gene end by 0 bases; junction bases not matched to a gene: 9. Per germline, CDR1 MNHEY and CDR2 SMNVEV (reference sequence). CDR3 sequence: CASSSRGQRDSGNTIYF. The CDR3 nucleotides are TGTGCCAGCAGTTCCCGGGGACAGAGGGACTCTGGAAACACCATATATTTT.

The chain combines TRBV6-1 with TRBJ1-2; a weak D match, TRBD1 (6 bases). The V gene's germline CDR1 is MNHNS and CDR2 SASEGT. Trimming took 0 bases from V and 8 from J, leaving 19 bases between them. This CDR3 is 16 amino acids long. The CDR3 loop is CASSEARQVSLWGYTF. The CDR3 DNA reads TGTGCCAGCAGTGAAGCGAGACAGGTATCACTCTGGGGCTACACCTTC.

The V and J genes are TRBV27 and TRBJ2-7, with a possible D match to TRBD1 (5 bases). Trimming cost V 4 bases and J 6 bases, with 19 bases left between them. The CDR3 is 15 amino acids. CDR1 MNHEY and CDR2 SMNVEV come from the germline V gene (reference sequence). Here the CDR3 reads CASSWDLRDIGEQYF. The DNA of the CDR3 is TGTGCCAGCAGTTGGGATCTCAGGGATATTGGCGAGCAGTACTTC.

The V call is TRBV25-1, the J call TRBJ2-1; possibly TRBD2 for D (6 bases). Germline assignment: CDR1 MGHDK and CDR2 SYGVNS. V lost 4 bases, J lost 3 bases, and 10 bases lay in between. The CDR3 runs to 14 residues. CDR3 amino acids: CASSAPGLYNEQFF. In DNA, the CDR3 is TGTGCCAGCAGTGCCCCGGGACTCTACAATGAGCAGTTCTTC. The variable domain in full, completed from reference TRBV25-1 and TRBJ2-1, reads EADIYQTPRYLVIGTGKKITLECSQTMGHDKMYWYQQDPGMELHLIHYSYGVNSTEKGDLSSESTVSRIRTEHFPLTLESARPSHTSQYLCASSAPGLYNEQFFGPGTRLTVL.

The genes are TRBV4-1 and TRBJ1-4; 8 positions match TRBD1. V shed 1 base, J shed 5 bases, and the junction held 9 bases outside the gene matches. The CDR3 sequence is 17 residues long. Germline V gene lookup returns CDR1 MGHRA and CDR2 YSYEKL. The chain's CDR3 is CASSQGQGDRGNEKLFF. CDR3 DNA: TGCGCCAGCAGCCAAGGGCAGGGAGACAGGGGAAATGAAAAACTGTTTTTT.

V is TRBV10-1 and J is TRBJ2-3; weak D call: TRBD2 (6 bases). V lost 11 bases and J 3 bases, leaving 18 bases between the germline ends. CDR1 WNHNN and CDR2 SYGVQD come from the germline V gene (reference sequence). The CDR3 is made up of 14 amino acids. This CDR3 reads CAPSQRVMTDTQYF. Written as DNA, the CDR3 is TGCGCCCCCTCGCAGCGGGTTATGACAGATACGCAGTATTTT.

This chain links TRBV27 with TRBJ2-7, with TRBD1 matching over 9 bases. CDR3 length: 12 amino acids. From germline, CDR1 is MNHEY and CDR2 SMNVEV (reference sequence). Trimming cost V 6 bases and J 4 bases; bases outside gene matches: 1. The CDR3 loop reads CASRDRGYEQYF. The CDR3 DNA is TGTGCCAGCAGGGACAGGGGTTACGAGCAGTACTTC.

This clone came up a few times. The chain is built from TRBV29-1 and TRBJ2-5, with D perhaps matching TRBD1 (6 bases). The CDR3 contains 13 residues. Looked up from germline, CDR1 is SQVTM and CDR2 is ANQGSEA. V gave up 4 bases and J gave up 3 bases, with 12 bases separating them. CDR3 amino acids: CSVGTGLEETQYF. The CDR3 region has the DNA TGCAGCGTTGGTACAGGGTTGGAAGAGACCCAGTACTTC.

This rearrangement joins TRBV18 to TRBJ2-7, with TRBD2 matching 8 bases. The CDR3 has 18 amino acids. Germline-derived CDR1 and CDR2 are KGHSH and LQKENI. V shed 1 base and J 5 bases; nucleotides not matched to a gene: 16. The CDR3, as DNA: TGTGCCAGCTCACCACTCCCCCGGGAGGAGCGGGAGATGCACGAGCAGTACTTC. Translation gives CASSPLPREEREMHEQYF.

CDR3 amino acids: CASSKDRSPTNYGYTF. The CDR3 DNA reads as TGTGCCAGCAGTAAAGACAGGAGTCCGACTAACTATGGCTACACCTTC. The chain joins TRBV25-1 to TRBJ1-2; TRBD1 is a possible D gene (6 bases). V dropped 5 bases and J dropped 0 bases, with 16 bases sitting between them. This CDR3 has 16 residues. CDR1 is MGHDK and CDR2 is SYGVNS in the germline V gene.

The chain is built from TRBV9 and TRBJ2-5, with TRBD2 as a possible D gene (5 bases). This CDR3 spans 21 amino acids. The germline CDR1 and CDR2 sequences are SGDLS and YYNGEE. Trimming cost V 3 bases and J 0 bases, with 30 bases left between them. Here the CDR3 DNA reads TGTGCCAGCAGCGCCGGGGTTTTGGCCTCTTCTTCCCCTAGGTACCAAGAGACCCAGTACTTC. Translating gives CASSAGVLASSSPRYQETQYF.

This chain links TRBV14 with TRBJ1-6, with a possible D match to TRBD1 (5 bases). Germline CDR1 SGHDN, CDR2 FVKESK. V lost 3 bases and J 8 bases, leaving 11 bases between the germline ends. The CDR3 runs to 14 residues. The DNA of the CDR3 is TGTGCCAGCAGCCAGGGGCCCTTCTATTCACCCCTCCACTTT. Its translation is CASSQGPFYSPLHF.

J is TRBJ2-3 and V is TRBV12-5; D is unclear. V lost 2 bases and J lost 3, with 6 bases in between. This CDR3 has 13 residues. Germline CDR1 reads LGHNT; CDR2 reads FRNRAP. The CDR3 sequence is CASGLLLTDTQYF. Written as DNA, the CDR3 is TGTGCTAGTGGTTTGCTTTTAACAGATACGCAGTATTTT.

V usage is TRBV7-9 and J usage is TRBJ1-5; no clear D gene. There are 14 residues in the CDR3. The V gene lost 2 bases and the J gene lost 7 bases, with 12 bases spanning the gap. Germline lookup yields CDR1 SEHNR and CDR2 FQNEAQ (reference sequence). The CDR3 DNA reads as TGTGCCAGCAGCTTATCTGGGGAGGAGCAGCCCCAGCATTTT. Protein product: CASSLSGEEQPQHF. Full variable domain (remainder filled in from reference TRBV7-9 and TRBJ1-5): DTGVSQNPRHKITKRGQNVTFRCDPISEHNRLYWYRQTLGQGPEFLTYFQNEAQLEKSRLLSDRFSAERPKGSFSTLEIQRTEQGDSAMYLCASSLSGEEQPQHFGDGTRLSIL.

This chain links TRBV7-9 with TRBJ1-2; TRBD1 matches 8 bases. The CDR3 length is 16 residues. Looked up from germline, CDR1 is SEHNR and CDR2 is FQNEAQ (reference sequence). J lost 0 bases, V lost 3 bases, and 6 bases had no gene match. As DNA, the CDR3 is TGTGCCAGCAGCTTCCGGGACAGGTTAGCTAACTATGGCTACACCTTC. Protein product: CASSFRDRLANYGYTF.